This T cell receptor beta chain was sequenced for a study of shared clonotypes between healthy human individuals. The CDR3 length is 15 residues. Germline lookup yields CDR1 MDHEN and CDR2 SYDVKM. The V gene lost 1 base and the J gene lost 3 bases, with 13 bases spanning the gap. The naive CD8 population came from CD45RO-negative cells selected for CCR7, without terminally differentiated effector memory CD45RA+ cells. The assay was immunoSEQ multiplex PCR, and TCRdb's table has in-frame clones only and misses some. Of some 1,900,000 clones listed, approximately 95% are singletons. The chain uses TRBV28 and TRBJ2-7; the D gene could be TRBD1 or TRBD2 (5 bases each). Input material: naive CD8+ T cells sorted from blood. The sequence was obtained from a man younger than 35 in good health. CDR3 bases: TGTGCCAGCAGTTTATTGGGGGAACTAAACTACGAGCAGTACTTC. This translates into CASSLLGELNYEQYF.